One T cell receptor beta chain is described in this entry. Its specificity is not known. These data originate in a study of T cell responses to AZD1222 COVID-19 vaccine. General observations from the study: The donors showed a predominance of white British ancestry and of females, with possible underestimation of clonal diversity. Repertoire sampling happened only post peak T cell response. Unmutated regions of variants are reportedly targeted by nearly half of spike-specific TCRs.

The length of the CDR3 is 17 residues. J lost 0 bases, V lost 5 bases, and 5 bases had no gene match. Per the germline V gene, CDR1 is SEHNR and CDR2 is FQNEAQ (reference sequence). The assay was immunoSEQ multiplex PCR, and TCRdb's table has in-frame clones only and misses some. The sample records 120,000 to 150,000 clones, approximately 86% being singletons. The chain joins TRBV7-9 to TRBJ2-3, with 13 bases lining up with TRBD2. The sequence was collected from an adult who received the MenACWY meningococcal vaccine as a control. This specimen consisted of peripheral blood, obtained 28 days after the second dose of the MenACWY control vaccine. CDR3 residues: CASSPGLAGISTDTQYF. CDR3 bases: TGTGCCAGCAGCCCGGGACTAGCGGGAATAAGCACAGATACGCAGTATTTT.